This entry describes one T cell receptor (beta chain). The antigen is undetermined. TCRdb re-analysed the 5' RACE reads in MiXCR, keeping a single row per CDR3 protein. The sample includes around 450,000 distinct CDR3 sequences, roughly a quarter of them seen just once. This entry comes from a study of CD8 T cells in ankylosing spondylitis. J lost 3 bases, V lost 4 bases, and 6 bases had no gene match. CDR3 length: 16 residues. Germline-derived CDR1 and CDR2 are MNHEY and SVGAGI. Findings of the study overall: Fewer than 10 highly homologous variants made up a TCR beta motif that seemed to typify ankylosing spondylitis blood.

The TCR sequence derives from a male donor with ankylosing spondylitis. The chain has TRBV6-5 and TRBJ1-5, with TRBD1 matching 10 bases. Sequencing was performed on blood, either unsorted or a sorted T cell fraction (not recorded which). The CDR3 DNA reads as TGTGCCAGCAGTTCAGACAGGGGGCTGGACAATCAGCCCCAGCATTTT. Translated, it gives CASSSDRGLDNQPQHF.